This T cell receptor beta chain was identified in a study of hypomethylating agent response in myelodysplastic syndrome. The CDR3 is 13 amino acids. CDR1 is SEHNR, CDR2 FQNEAQ, per germline (reference sequence). Trimming removed 3 bases at V and 8 bases at J, with 10 bases between. Some clones are missing from TCRdb's copy, which holds only in-frame ones; the method was immunoSEQ multiplex PCR. The sample holds 2,800 or so clones, 82% seen once. The TCR comes from a human donor with myelodysplastic syndrome. Specimen: bone marrow, collected before or after starting hypomethylating agent treatment for myelodysplastic syndrome (not recorded which). The chain combines TRBV7-9 with TRBJ1-4, with TRBD1 as a possible D gene (5 bases). DNA for the CDR3: TGTGCCAGCAGCTTCGGGGGAGGGGAAAAACTGTTTTTT. This gives the protein CASSFGGGEKLFF.